Following are 8 T cell receptor beta chains from one sample sequenced in a study of blood T cell repertoires in COVID-19. Sequencing used immunoSEQ multiplex PCR; TCRdb keeps in-frame clones, though not all of them. The repertoire holds about 210,000 clones, with more than 80% as singletons. The sequencing input was peripheral blood. These receptors all stem from a woman older than 75 with COVID-19, enrolled during active disease.

The chain is built from TRBV24-1 and TRBJ2-1; tentative D call: TRBD2 (5 bases). Germline V gives CDR1 KGHDR, CDR2 SFDVKD. This CDR3 comprises 14 residues. V gave up 4 bases and J gave up 3 bases, with 9 bases separating them. CDR3 sequence reads: CATSDSGNYNEQFF. DNA of the CDR3: TGTGCCACCAGTGACAGCGGAAACTACAATGAGCAGTTCTTC.

This clone was counted a single time. V and J are TRBV5-4 and TRBJ2-6, with a weak D call TRBD1 (5 bases). V was cut by 4 bases and J by 0 bases, with 17 bases left in between. The germline gives CDR1 SGHNT, CDR2 YYREEE (reference sequence). This CDR3 comprises 18 residues. The CDR3 loop is CASSLHDSSSSGANVLTF. The CDR3 DNA reads as TGTGCCAGCAGCCTCCACGACAGTTCCAGCTCTGGGGCCAACGTCCTGACTTTC.

This sequence joins TRBV12-5 and TRBJ2-1; 10 positions match TRBD2. The CDR3 runs 16 residues. The J segment lost 8 bases and the V segment lost 5 bases, leaving 12 bases of the junction unmatched. Germline V gives CDR1 LGHNT, CDR2 FRNRAP. The CDR3 reads CASGSPGTSALDEQFF. In DNA form, the CDR3 reads TGTGCTAGTGGTAGCCCCGGGACTAGCGCCTTGGATGAGCAGTTCTTC.

The CDR3 reads CASSQGPRVYEQFF. CDR3 in DNA: TGCGCCAGCAGCCAGGGTCCTAGGGTATATGAGCAGTTCTTC. The V gene is TRBV5-1, the J gene TRBJ2-1, with TRBD1 as a possible D gene (5 bases). Trimming removed 4 bases from V and 8 bases from J, with 16 bases in between. The germline CDR1 and CDR2 sequences are SGHRS and YFSETQ. This CDR3 comprises 14 residues.

The gene calls are TRBV7-9 and TRBJ1-1; TRBD1 might be the D (5 bases). The V end lost 7 bases, the J end lost 3 bases, and 15 bases lay between the germline ends. Germline V lookup: CDR1 SEHNR, CDR2 FQNEAQ (reference sequence). The CDR3 is made up of 14 amino acids. For the CDR3, the DNA is TGTGCCAGCACCGTTCTCGGGGGGGACACTGAAGCTTTCTTT. This encodes CASTVLGGDTEAFF.

The chain is built from TRBV7-9 and TRBJ2-7; the match to TRBD2 covers 9 bases. Germline V gene sequence: CDR1 SEHNR, CDR2 FQNEAQ (reference sequence). The CDR3 has 17 residues. The V gene end was trimmed by 2 bases and the J gene end by 5 bases; junction bases not matched to a gene: 13. CDR3 residues: CASSLSSGIAGTHEQYF. CDR3 DNA sequence: TGTGCCAGCAGCTTATCTAGCGGGATAGCTGGTACCCACGAGCAGTACTTC.

The rearrangement links TRBV3-1 (or the pseudogene TRBV3-2) to TRBJ2-1, with 9 bases lining up with TRBD2. Trimming removed 3 bases from V and 6 bases from J; junction bases left unmatched: 12. This CDR3 has 17 residues. Germline-derived CDR1 and CDR2 are LGHDT and YNNKEL (reference sequence). The DNA of the CDR3 is TGTGCCAGCAGCCAGGATCTACTAGCGGGCCGACCCAATGAGCAGTTCTTC. Encoded protein: CASSQDLLAGRPNEQFF.

The gene calls are TRBV27 and TRBJ1-5, with 10 bases aligning to TRBD1. The V and J ends lost 5 bases and 9 bases, in that order; junction bases with no gene match: 10. Per germline, CDR1 MNHEY and CDR2 SMNVEV (reference sequence). The CDR3 loop spans 15 amino acids. CDR3 coding DNA: TGTGCCAGCAGTCTTGCCGGGACAGGGGTTTGGCCCCAGCATTTT. Protein: CASSLAGTGVWPQHF.